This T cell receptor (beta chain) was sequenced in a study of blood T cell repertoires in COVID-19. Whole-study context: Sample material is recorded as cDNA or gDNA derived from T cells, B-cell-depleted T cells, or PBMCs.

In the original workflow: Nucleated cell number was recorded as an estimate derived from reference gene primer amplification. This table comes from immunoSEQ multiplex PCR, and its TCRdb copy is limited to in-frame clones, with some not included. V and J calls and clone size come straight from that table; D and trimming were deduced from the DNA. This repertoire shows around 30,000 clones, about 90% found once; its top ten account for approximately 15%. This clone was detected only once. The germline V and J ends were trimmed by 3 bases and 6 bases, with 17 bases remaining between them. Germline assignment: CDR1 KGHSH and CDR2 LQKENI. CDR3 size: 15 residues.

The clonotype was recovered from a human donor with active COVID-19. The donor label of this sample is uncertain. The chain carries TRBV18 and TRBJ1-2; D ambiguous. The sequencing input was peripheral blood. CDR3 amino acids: CASSPVLGTRDGYTF. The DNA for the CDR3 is TGTGCCAGCTCACCGGTTCTAGGCACCCGCGATGGCTACACCTTC.